The entry below gives a single T cell receptor beta chain sequence along with its context. This specimen comes from a study of early T cells in non-severe SARS-CoV-2 infection. TCRdb ran MiXCR on the 5' RACE reads and lists one entry per CDR3 protein. The sample has roughly 120,000 distinct CDR3 sequences; about 15% are singletons. This CDR3 is 14 amino acids long. V dropped 4 bases and J dropped 7 bases, with 14 bases sitting between them. Per germline, CDR1 SGHDN and CDR2 FVKESK. The receptor was isolated from an adult who was a healthcare worker with PCR-confirmed SARS-CoV-2 infection or an uninfected control (not recorded which). The chain links TRBV14 to TRBJ2-1, with a weak D call TRBD1 (5 bases). Sequenced: whole blood. This CDR3 is CASSLIDSFNEQFF. The CDR3 nucleotides read TGTGCCAGCAGCCTGATAGACAGTTTTAATGAGCAGTTCTTC.